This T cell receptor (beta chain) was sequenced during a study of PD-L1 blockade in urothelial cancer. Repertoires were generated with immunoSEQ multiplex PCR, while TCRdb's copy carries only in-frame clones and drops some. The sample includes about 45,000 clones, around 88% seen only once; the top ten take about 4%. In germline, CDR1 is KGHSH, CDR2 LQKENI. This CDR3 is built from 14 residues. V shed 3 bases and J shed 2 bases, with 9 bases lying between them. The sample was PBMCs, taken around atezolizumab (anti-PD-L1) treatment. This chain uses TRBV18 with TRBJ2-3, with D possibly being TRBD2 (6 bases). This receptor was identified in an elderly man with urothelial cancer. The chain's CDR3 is CASSPGGVTDTQYF. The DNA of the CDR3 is TGTGCCAGCTCACCGGGGGGAGTCACAGATACGCAGTATTTT.